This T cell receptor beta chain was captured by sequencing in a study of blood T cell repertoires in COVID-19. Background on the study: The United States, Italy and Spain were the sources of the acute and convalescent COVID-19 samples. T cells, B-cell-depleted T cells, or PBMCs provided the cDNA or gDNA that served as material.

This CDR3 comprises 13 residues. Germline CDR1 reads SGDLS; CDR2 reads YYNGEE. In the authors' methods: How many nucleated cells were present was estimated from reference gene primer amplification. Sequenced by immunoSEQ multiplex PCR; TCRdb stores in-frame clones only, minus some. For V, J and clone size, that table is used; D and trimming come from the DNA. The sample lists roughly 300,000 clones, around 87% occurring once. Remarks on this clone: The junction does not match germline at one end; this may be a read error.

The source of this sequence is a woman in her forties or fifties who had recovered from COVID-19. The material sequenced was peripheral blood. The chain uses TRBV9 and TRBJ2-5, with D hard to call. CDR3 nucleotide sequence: TGTGCCAGCAGCGTGGGCCCCCAAGGGACCCAGTACTTC. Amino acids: CASSVGPQGTQYF.